This TCR beta chain was sequenced during a study of T cell repertoires in cytomegalovirus infection. About the study: Evidence of both CMV infection and a matching HLA type came from public TCR beta signatures.

General study points: In two of eight donors, the top clonotype was HLA-C-restricted CMV-specific. The study identified carriers of CMV plus the relevant HLA from cumulative public TCR beta family frequency.

In this sample, this clonotype turned up many times. Antigen unknown. TCRdb re-derived calls from the reads in MiXCR, one entry per CDR3 protein. The repertoire consists of 250,000 to 300,000 distinct CDR3 sequences, with roughly 9% occurring once and the leading ten covering over 13%. The CDR3 consists of 12 residues. Germline V gene sequence: CDR1 DFQATT, CDR2 SNEGSKA (reference sequence). V was pared by 5 bases and J by 4 bases, with 11 bases between. Sequencing used PBMCs. The TCR sequence derives from a human donor in good health (CMV status not recorded). Some clones in this sample may be carry-over from other donors' samples. The chain employs TRBV20-1 and TRBJ2-5; D is perhaps TRBD2 (5 bases). The CDR3 spells CSARGWTETQYF. The CDR3 DNA reads TGCAGTGCTCGCGGGTGGACAGAGACCCAGTACTTC.